The clone carrying this TCR beta chain was observed a handful of times. Its antigen is unknown. One entry per CDR3 protein results from TCRdb running MiXCR on the RACE reads. The table includes about 180,000 distinct CDR3 sequences, around 30% detected once. V dropped 0 bases and J dropped 6 bases, with 9 bases sitting between them. Per the germline V gene, CDR1 is SQVTM and CDR2 is ANQGSEA. The CDR3 extends over 13 amino acids. This record comes from a study of human T cells and chemical hapten exposure. Study-wide background: Patients received weekly diphenylcyclopropenone doses to the scalp throughout the approximately 25-week study. Mainly, slight library volume differences in the pool made TCR yields vary. General study results and limits: The study found that PT1 expanded TCR counts correlated positively with patch test score.

As to time point: pre-sensitization, week 0. This sample's treatment: therapeutic diphenylcyclopropenone sensitization with weekly scalp DPC. The source material was whole blood, sampled in connection with sensitization to the hapten diphenylcyclopropenone (DPC). The receptor was derived from a woman aged 30 to 39 with alopecia areata. Some clones in this sample may be carry-over from other donors' samples. This chain connects TRBV29-1 to TRBJ2-1, with D possibly TRBD1 on 6 matching bases. CDR3 residues: CSVEDSQGNEQFF. The CDR3 region has the DNA TGCAGCGTTGAAGATTCACAGGGCAATGAGCAGTTCTTC.